The next 26 T cell receptor beta chains were all read from a single sample in a study of Graves' ophthalmopathy and Graves' hyperthyroidism. RNA transcripts provided the template for amplifying TCR beta CDR3 regions. HTBI primers were used in a first-round RT-PCR, which preceded a second-round multiplex PCR. TCRdb recomputed calls from the multiplex PCR reads with MiXCR, one row per CDR3 protein. Of a few hundred thousand distinct CDR3 sequences in the sample, roughly 21% were seen once. What was sequenced was peripheral blood. Receptors originate from a woman aged 18-29 years with stable Graves' hyperthyroidism.

The chain joins TRBV15 to TRBJ2-4, with a weak D call TRBD2 (5 bases). The ends were cut back, 7 bases at V and 7 bases at J, with 17 bases in the middle. The germline gives CDR1 LNHNV, CDR2 YYDKDF (reference sequence). This CDR3 contains 14 residues. The CDR3 DNA is TGTGCCACCACTCCAGAGGGTAGGCGGAACATTCAGTACTTC. It yields the protein CATTPEGRRNIQYF. Supplemented by reference TRBV15 and TRBJ2-4, the full variable domain reads DAMVIQNPRYQVTQFGKPVTLSCSQTLNHNVMYWYQQKSSQAPKLLFHYYDKDFNNEADTPDNFQSRRPNTSFCFLDIRSPGLGDTAMYLCATTPEGRRNIQYFGAGTRLSVL.

This clonotype was recorded many times. V usage is TRBV6-5 and J usage is TRBJ1-1, with D perhaps matching TRBD1 (6 bases). The CDR3 sequence is 16 residues long. Germline CDR1 is MNHEY and CDR2 is SVGAGI. Trimming removed 4 bases from V and 2 bases from J, with 17 bases in between. CDR3 in DNA: TGTGCCAGCAGTTTCCTACCCGGGACACGAAACACTGAAGCTTTCTTT. It encodes CASSFLPGTRNTEAFF.

The sample holds many counts of this clonotype. V and J are TRBV18 and TRBJ2-5, with a possible D match to TRBD1 (5 bases). The CDR3 loop spans 13 amino acids. Germline assignment: CDR1 KGHSH and CDR2 LQKENI. V lost 1 base, J lost 5 bases, and 8 bases lay in between. The CDR3 DNA reads as TGTGCCAGCTCACCACAGGGGTACGAGACCCAGTACTTC. It specifies CASSPQGYETQYF. Complete variable domain (other parts from reference TRBV18 and TRBJ2-5): NAGVMQNPRHLVRRRGQEARLRCSPMKGHSHVYWYRQLPEEGLKFMVYLQKENIIDESGMPKERFSAEFPKEGPSILRIQQVVRGDSAAYFCASSPQGYETQYFGPGTRLLVL.

The V gene is TRBV7-3, the J gene TRBJ2-6; D may be TRBD1 (5 bases). The CDR3 contains 16 residues. Germline CDR1 and CDR2: SGHTA and FQGTGA. Trimming removed 4 bases from V and 0 bases from J, with 10 bases in between. The CDR3, as DNA: TGTGCCAGCAGCTCCTCGACAGCCTCTGGGGCCAACGTCCTGACTTTC. This encodes CASSSSTASGANVLTF.

This clonotype was observed many times. This chain joins TRBV28 and TRBJ2-5; 7 bases are shared with TRBD1. The CDR3 extends over 14 amino acids. The V gene end was trimmed by 3 bases and the J gene end by 5 bases; junction bases not matched to a gene: 6. CDR1 is MDHEN, CDR2 SYDVKM, per germline. The CDR3 DNA reads as TGTGCCAGCAGTTTGCCGACAGGGTATGAGACCCAGTACTTC. Amino acids: CASSLPTGYETQYF.

There are many counts of this clonotype. The chain joins TRBV6-5 to TRBJ2-7; 15 bases line up with TRBD2. The J segment lost 6 bases and the V segment lost 5 bases, leaving 11 bases of the junction unmatched. CDR3 size: 17 residues. The germline V gene has CDR1 MNHEY and CDR2 SVGAGI. For the CDR3, the DNA is TGTGCCAGCAGTCCGGGACTAGCGGGGGGACTATTCCGCGAGCAGTACTTC. It codes for CASSPGLAGGLFREQYF.

In regard to this clonotype: A much larger clone differs from this one at a single base, so this may be a read error. The rearrangement uses TRBV9 and TRBJ1-3; no definite D call. V was pared by 0 bases and J by 0 bases, with 7 bases between. The CDR3 totals 15 residues. CDR1 and CDR2 from the germline V gene are SGDLS and YYNGEE. Written as DNA, the CDR3 is TGTGCCAGCAGCGTAGAATACACCTCTGGAAACACCATATATTTT. It translates to CASSVEYTSGNTIYF.

There are a few counts of this clonotype. The genes are TRBV7-9 and TRBJ2-7, with TRBD2 matching over 10 bases. V dropped 1 base and J dropped 5; count of bases not matched to a gene: 5. The germline V gene encodes CDR1 SEHNR and CDR2 FQNEAQ (reference sequence). The CDR3 length is 15 residues. CDR3 sequence reads: CASSLGASGSHEQYF. The DNA of the CDR3 is TGTGCCAGCAGCTTAGGGGCTAGCGGGAGCCACGAGCAGTACTTC.

This clonotype was found many times. The gene calls are TRBV28 and TRBJ1-1; no clear D. V shed 3 bases and J shed 3 bases, with 14 bases lying between them. Germline assignment: CDR1 MDHEN and CDR2 SYDVKM. The CDR3 has 15 amino acids. CDR3 region: CASSLGRAGYTEAFF. DNA for the CDR3: TGTGCCAGCAGTTTGGGTCGGGCGGGGTACACTGAAGCTTTCTTT.

A note on this clonotype: The conserved phenylalanine or tryptophan is not found at the CDR3 terminus, so this likely reflects a read error. Because the CDR3's place on the DNA is in doubt, the DNA is left out and the CDR3 is given as listed by TCRdb. The rearrangement uses TRBV6-2 or TRBV6-3 and TRBJ1-2; the D segment call TRBD1 is taken from the table without a DNA check. The CDR3 length is 11 residues, termini included. The V gene's germline CDR1 is MNHEY and CDR2 SVGEGT. CDR3 sequence: CASSPGRSDTI.

The V and J genes are TRBV4-1 and TRBJ2-7; the D is unclear. The CDR3 extends over 15 amino acids. V shed 0 bases and J shed 3 bases, with 12 bases lying between them. From germline, CDR1 is MGHRA and CDR2 YSYEKL. CDR3 residues: CASSQETGRYYEQYF. For the CDR3, the DNA is TGCGCCAGCAGCCAAGAAACGGGCAGGTACTACGAGCAGTACTTC.

The chain uses TRBV27 and TRBJ1-1; 7 bases map to TRBD1. The CDR3 extends over 14 amino acids. Trimming at V came to 3 bases and at J to 4 bases, leaving 5 bases not matched to a gene. Germline CDR1 and CDR2: MNHEY and SMNVEV (reference sequence). Here the CDR3 DNA reads TGTGCCAGCAGTTTGCTCGACAGGGTCACTGAAGCTTTCTTT. Translating gives CASSLLDRVTEAFF.

This clonotype was detected many times. The CDR3 region has the DNA TGCAGTGCTAGAGATCTCGGGACTAGCGGGAATCAGTACTTC. Protein sequence: CSARDLGTSGNQYF. The chain is built from TRBV20-1 and TRBJ2-7, with 13 bases aligning to TRBD2. Trimming removed 0 bases from V and 10 bases from J; junction bases left unmatched: 6. CDR1 is DFQATT and CDR2 is SNEGSKA in the germline V gene (reference sequence). CDR3 length: 14 amino acids.

This clonotype was seen ten or more times. The chain recombines TRBV6-2 or TRBV6-3 with TRBJ1-5; the D gene is possibly TRBD1 (6 bases). The CDR3 contains 14 residues. Per germline, CDR1 MNHEY and CDR2 SVGEGT. V lost 6 bases to trimming and J lost 5 bases, with 14 bases between them. The CDR3 DNA reads TGTGCCAGCAGGGAGACAGGCGGTGATCAGCCCCAGCATTTT. Translated: CASRETGGDQPQHF.

There are many counts of this clonotype. The chain uses TRBV20-1 and TRBJ2-7; 7 bases match TRBD2. Germline CDR1 and CDR2: DFQATT and SNEGSKA (reference sequence). There are 13 residues in the CDR3. The J segment lost 3 bases and the V segment lost 1 base, leaving 3 bases of the junction unmatched. The CDR3 reads CSARVSGLYEQYF. The DNA of the CDR3 is TGCAGTGCTAGAGTTAGCGGGCTCTACGAGCAGTACTTC.

This clonotype has a count of ten or more. This chain joins TRBV12-3 or TRBV12-4 and TRBJ2-5, with TRBD1 identical over 7 bases. The CDR3 extends over 16 amino acids. V shed 5 bases and J 2 bases; nucleotides not matched to a gene: 11. The CDR3 is CASSLLVTGFQETQYF. The CDR3 DNA reads TGTGCCAGCAGTCTGCTCGTGACAGGGTTTCAAGAGACCCAGTACTTC.

This clonotype was recorded many times. The chain has TRBV9 and TRBJ2-5; D unclear. Germline assignment: CDR1 SGDLS and CDR2 YYNGEE. Trimming removed 3 bases at V and 1 base at J, with 13 bases between. The CDR3 is made up of 15 amino acids. The CDR3 DNA reads as TGTGCCAGCAGCGCCCACCCGGTGGGCCAAGAGACCCAGTACTTC. It specifies CASSAHPVGQETQYF.

This clonotype was found many times. The rearrangement joins TRBV20-1 to TRBJ2-7; D may be TRBD1 or TRBD2 (5 bases each). There are 18 residues in the CDR3. Germline-derived CDR1 and CDR2 are DFQATT and SNEGSKA (reference sequence). Trimming pared 6 bases from V and 0 bases from J, leaving 27 bases between. CDR3 DNA sequence: TGCAGTGCCAACCCGAGAGGGAATGTTGACAGCCTCTCCTACGAGCAGTACTTC. This translates into CSANPRGNVDSLSYEQYF.

This clonotype was observed many times. V usage is TRBV19 and J usage is TRBJ1-5, with a tentative D call TRBD1 (5 bases). The CDR3 contains 15 residues. Per the germline V gene, CDR1 is LNHDA and CDR2 is SQIVND (reference sequence). Trimming pared 3 bases from V and 5 bases from J, leaving 14 bases between. CDR3 residues: CASSMGQGRYQPQHF. CDR3 nucleotides: TGTGCCAGTAGTATGGGTCAGGGAAGATATCAGCCCCAGCATTTT.

This chain links TRBV5-1 with TRBJ2-5, with D possibly TRBD1 on 5 matching bases. The V and J ends lost 7 bases and 2 bases respectively, with 12 bases between them. The CDR3 loop spans 13 amino acids. Germline V gene sequence: CDR1 SGHRS, CDR2 YFSETQ. The CDR3 DNA is TGCGCCAGCGCCAGGGATGCTCAAGAGACCCAGTACTTC. The encoded protein is CASARDAQETQYF.

The chain employs TRBV12-3 or TRBV12-4 and TRBJ2-7; 9 bases align to TRBD2. With 6 bases clipped from V and 4 bases from J, the junction kept 7 bases outside the gene matches. This CDR3 region has 14 residues. CDR3 residues: CASSPGTSRYEQYF. The DNA of the CDR3 is TGTGCCAGCAGCCCCGGGACTAGCAGATACGAGCAGTACTTC.

The chain links TRBV5-1 to TRBJ1-2; D is ambiguous. The CDR3 contains 14 residues. Germline loops: CDR1 SGHRS, CDR2 YFSETQ. Trimming left V 4 bases short and J 2 bases short, with 12 bases between. The CDR3 DNA reads as TGCGCCAGCAGCCTGGACCGACCGAACTATGGCTACACCTTC. Translating gives CASSLDRPNYGYTF.

This clonotype has a count of ten or more. V usage is TRBV29-1 and J usage is TRBJ1-1; D remains unclear. The V end lost 1 base, the J end lost 6 bases, and 12 bases lay between the germline ends. This CDR3 contains 13 residues. Germline assignment: CDR1 SQVTM and CDR2 ANQGSEA. CDR3 sequence: CSVEGGGYAEAFF. The CDR3 region has the DNA TGCAGCGTTGAAGGAGGAGGGTACGCTGAAGCTTTCTTT.

This clonotype occurred many times. The chain uses TRBV28 and TRBJ2-7, with 7 bases fitting TRBD2. The CDR3 is 16 residues long. Looked up from germline, CDR1 is MDHEN and CDR2 is SYDVKM. Germline trimming cut 3 bases from V and 4 bases from J; bases unmatched to any gene: 12. CDR3 loop: CASSFPGSGAGYEQYF. CDR3 coding DNA: TGTGCCAGCAGTTTCCCCGGCAGCGGGGCCGGGTACGAGCAGTACTTC.

The chain carries TRBV2 and TRBJ2-7; tentatively, D is TRBD1 or TRBD2 (6 bases each). CDR1 SNHLY and CDR2 FYNNEI come from the germline V gene. The V gene lost 3 bases and the J gene lost 2 bases, with 14 bases spanning the gap. The CDR3 contains 15 residues. The CDR3 DNA reads TGTGCCAGCAGTGAGTGGGAAGGGGGGCCCTACGAGCAGTACTTC. Translation gives CASSEWEGGPYEQYF.

This clonotype was detected many times. This sequence joins TRBV5-4 and TRBJ2-7, with D possibly TRBD2 on 5 matching bases. CDR1 and CDR2 from the germline V gene are SGHNT and YYREEE (reference sequence). Trimming shortened V by 0 bases and J by 3 bases, and 10 bases separated the two germline ends. CDR3 length: 14 residues. The CDR3 is CASSLGAGNYEQYF. CDR3 bases: TGTGCCAGCAGCTTGGGAGCCGGGAACTACGAGCAGTACTTC.